This T cell receptor beta chain was sequenced for a study of blood T cell repertoires in COVID-19. As for the study in general: Acute and convalescent COVID-19 samples came from the United States, Italy and Spain. T cells, B-cell-depleted T cells, or PBMCs supplied cDNA or gDNA.

The CDR3 is 15 residues long. Between the trimmed V and J ends, which lost 6 bases and 4 bases, there was a span of 17 bases. Looked up from germline, CDR1 is LNHDA and CDR2 is SQIVND (reference sequence). Profiling relied on immunoSEQ multiplex PCR, and the TCRdb table lists in-frame clones only, not all of them. The sample holds approximately 150,000 clones, about three quarters seen once. V gene TRBV19 combines with J gene TRBJ2-3; D gene ambiguous. This receptor was obtained from a woman aged 60-70 years with acute or convalescent COVID-19. Sequencing was performed on peripheral blood. CDR3 loop: CASSLEDSAPDTQYF. The CDR3 DNA follows: TGTGCCAGTAGCCTAGAGGATTCGGCACCAGATACGCAGTATTTT.